The T cell receptor beta chain under discussion was sequenced for a study of identical twins. TCRdb analysed the 5' RACE reads with MiXCR anew, one entry per CDR3 protein. This table has 200,000 to 250,000 distinct CDR3 sequences, roughly 7% appearing once. V was trimmed by 7 bases and J by 3 bases, leaving 24 bases between them. The CDR3 has 17 residues. CDR1 is SEHNR and CDR2 is FQNEAQ in the germline V gene (reference sequence). These data also featured in a second study, about yellow fever vaccine responses in identical twins.

V and J are TRBV7-9 and TRBJ2-5; D gene ambiguous. The sequence was obtained from a woman younger than 30 in good health. Sample: memory (CD45RO+) T cells sorted from blood. The CDR3 DNA reads as TGTGCCAGCACCCGAAGGGAAGTCCTTAAACGAAAAGAGACCCAGTACTTC. Encoded protein: CASTRREVLKRKETQYF. Using reference TRBV7-9 and TRBJ2-5 for the parts outside the CDR3, the full variable domain is DTGVSQNPRHKITKRGQNVTFRCDPISEHNRLYWYRQTLGQGPEFLTYFQNEAQLEKSRLLSDRFSAERPKGSFSTLEIQRTEQGDSAMYLCASTRREVLKRKETQYFGPGTRLLVL.